This T cell receptor (beta chain) was profiled in a study of Graves' ophthalmopathy and Graves' hyperthyroidism. RNA transcripts provided the template for amplifying TCR beta CDR3 regions. Following a first-round RT-PCR that used HTBI primers, a second-round multiplex PCR was carried out. TCRdb reanalysed the multiplex PCR reads using MiXCR and keeps one entry per CDR3 protein. Among tens of thousands of distinct CDR3 sequences listed, under 55% were seen once. Broader study findings: Sensitivity reached roughly 88% and specificity roughly 81% for a 13-signature model separating ophthalmopathy from stable hyperthyroidism.

This CDR3 region has 12 residues. Germline CDR1 reads DFQATT; CDR2 reads SNEGSKA (reference sequence). On this clonotype itself: Its cognate antigen is unknown.

The specimen sequenced was peripheral blood. The TCR comes from an adult woman with Graves' ophthalmopathy. This sequence joins TRBV20-1 and TRBJ1-2, with TRBD1 identical over 8 bases. Written as DNA, the CDR3 is TGCGGAGGAGGGCAGGGGGCAGGAGGAAACACCTTC. Its protein is CGGGQGAGGNTF.